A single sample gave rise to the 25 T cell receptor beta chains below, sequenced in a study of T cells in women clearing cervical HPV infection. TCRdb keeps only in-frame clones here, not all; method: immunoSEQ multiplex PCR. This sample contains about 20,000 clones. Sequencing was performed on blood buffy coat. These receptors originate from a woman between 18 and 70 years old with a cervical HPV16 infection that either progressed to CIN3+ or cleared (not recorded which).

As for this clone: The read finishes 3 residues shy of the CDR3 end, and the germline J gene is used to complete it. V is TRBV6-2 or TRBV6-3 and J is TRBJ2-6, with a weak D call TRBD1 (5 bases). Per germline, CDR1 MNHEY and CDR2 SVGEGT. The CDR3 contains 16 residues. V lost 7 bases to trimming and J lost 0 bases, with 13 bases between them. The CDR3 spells CASTPWGGSGANVLTF. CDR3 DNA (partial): TGTGCCAGCACCCCCTGGGGCGGCTCTGGGGCCAACGTC.

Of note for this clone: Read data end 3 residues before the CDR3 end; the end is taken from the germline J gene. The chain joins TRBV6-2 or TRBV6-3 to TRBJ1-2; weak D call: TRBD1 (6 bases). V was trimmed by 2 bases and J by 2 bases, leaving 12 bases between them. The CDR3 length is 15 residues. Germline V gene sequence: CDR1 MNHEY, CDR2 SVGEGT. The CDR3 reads CASSYHRTDNYGYTF. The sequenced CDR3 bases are TGTGCCAGCAGTTACCATAGGACAGACAACTATGGC.

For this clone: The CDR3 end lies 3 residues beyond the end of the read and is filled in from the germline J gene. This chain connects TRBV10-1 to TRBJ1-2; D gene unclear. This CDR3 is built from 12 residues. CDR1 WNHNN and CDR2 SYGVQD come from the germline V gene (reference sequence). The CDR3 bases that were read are TGCGCCAGCAGTGAGTCCACAGATACC. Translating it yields CASSESTDT. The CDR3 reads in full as CASSESTDTYTF.

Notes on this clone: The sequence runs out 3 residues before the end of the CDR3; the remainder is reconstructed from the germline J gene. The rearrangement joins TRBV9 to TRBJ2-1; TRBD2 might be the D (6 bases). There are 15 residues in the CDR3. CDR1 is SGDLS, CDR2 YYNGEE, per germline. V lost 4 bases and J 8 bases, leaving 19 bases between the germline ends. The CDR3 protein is CASSSEGNGGDEQFF. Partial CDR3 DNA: TGTGCCAGCAGCTCAGAGGGTAACGGCGGGGATGAG.

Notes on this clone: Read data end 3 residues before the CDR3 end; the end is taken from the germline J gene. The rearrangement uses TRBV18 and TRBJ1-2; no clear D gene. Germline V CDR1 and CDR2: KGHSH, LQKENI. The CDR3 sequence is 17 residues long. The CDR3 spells CASSRGGGLAGGNDYTF. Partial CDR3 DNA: TGTGCCAGCTCACGGGGAGGCGGACTAGCGGGAGGCAATGAC.

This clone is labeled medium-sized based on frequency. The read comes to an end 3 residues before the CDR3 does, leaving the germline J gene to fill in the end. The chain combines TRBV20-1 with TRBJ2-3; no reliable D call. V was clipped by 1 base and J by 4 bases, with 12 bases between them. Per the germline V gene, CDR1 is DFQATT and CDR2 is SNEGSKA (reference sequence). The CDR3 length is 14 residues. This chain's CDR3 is CSARVSGVADTQYF. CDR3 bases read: TGCAGTGCTAGAGTATCAGGAGTGGCAGATACG.

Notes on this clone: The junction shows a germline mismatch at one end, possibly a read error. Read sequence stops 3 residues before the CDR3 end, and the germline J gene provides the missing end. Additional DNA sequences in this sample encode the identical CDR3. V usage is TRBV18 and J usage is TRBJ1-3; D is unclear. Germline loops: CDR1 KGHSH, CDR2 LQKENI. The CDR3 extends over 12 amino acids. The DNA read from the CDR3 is TGTGCCAGCTCACCCGGCCCAGACACG. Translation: CASSPGPDT. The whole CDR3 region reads CASSPGPDTIYF.

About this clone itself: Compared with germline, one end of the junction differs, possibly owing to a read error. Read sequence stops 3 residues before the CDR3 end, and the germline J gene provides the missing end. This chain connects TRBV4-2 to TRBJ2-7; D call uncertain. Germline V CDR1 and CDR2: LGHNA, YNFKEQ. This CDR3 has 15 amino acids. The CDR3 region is CASSQVRSFAYEQYF. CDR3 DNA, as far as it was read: TGCGCCAGCAGCCAAGTACGGTCTTTTGCCTACGAG.

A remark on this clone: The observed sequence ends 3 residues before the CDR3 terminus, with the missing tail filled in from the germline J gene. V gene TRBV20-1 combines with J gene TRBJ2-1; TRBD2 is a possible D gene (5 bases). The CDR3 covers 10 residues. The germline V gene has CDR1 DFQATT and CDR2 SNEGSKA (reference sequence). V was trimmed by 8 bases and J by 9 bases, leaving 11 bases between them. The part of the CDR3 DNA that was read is TGCAGTACTGGCCGGGGTGAG. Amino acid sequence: CSTGRGE. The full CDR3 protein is CSTGRGEQFF.

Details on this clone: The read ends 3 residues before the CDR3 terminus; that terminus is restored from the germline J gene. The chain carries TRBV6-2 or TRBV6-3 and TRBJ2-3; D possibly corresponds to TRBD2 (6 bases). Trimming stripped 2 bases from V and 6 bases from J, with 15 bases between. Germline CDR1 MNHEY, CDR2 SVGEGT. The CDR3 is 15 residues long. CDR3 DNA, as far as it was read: TGTGCCAGCAGTTACGCAAGCGGGTGGGCGGATACG. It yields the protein CASSYASGWADT. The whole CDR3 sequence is CASSYASGWADTQYF.

The CDR3 here is CASRPQGRETQYF. CDR3 bases read: TGTGCCAGCAGGCCACAGGGGAGGGAGACG. This sequence joins TRBV6-2 or TRBV6-3 and TRBJ2-3, with D perhaps assigned TRBD1 or TRBD2 (7 bases each). The CDR3 end is not reached by the read, which stops 3 residues before it; the germline J gene fills it in. Germline CDR1 MNHEY, CDR2 SVGEGT. The CDR3 totals 13 residues.

The part of the CDR3 DNA that was read is TGTGCCAGTAGTATCCAACACAGCGGAGGT. This gives the protein CASSIQHSGG. The CDR3 in full is CASSIQHSGGQYF. The chain combines TRBV19 with TRBJ2-4; D is possibly TRBD2 (5 bases). The read comes to an end 3 residues before the CDR3 does, leaving the germline J gene to fill in the end. The CDR3 runs 13 residues. The germline V gene has CDR1 LNHDA and CDR2 SQIVND (reference sequence).

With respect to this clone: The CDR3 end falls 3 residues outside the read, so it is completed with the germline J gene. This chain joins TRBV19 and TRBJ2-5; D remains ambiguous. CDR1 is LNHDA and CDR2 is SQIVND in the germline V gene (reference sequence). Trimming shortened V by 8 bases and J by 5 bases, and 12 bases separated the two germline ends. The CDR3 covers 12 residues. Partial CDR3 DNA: TGTGCCAGTGCACGAGACGGGGAGACC. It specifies CASARDGET. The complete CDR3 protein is CASARDGETQYF.

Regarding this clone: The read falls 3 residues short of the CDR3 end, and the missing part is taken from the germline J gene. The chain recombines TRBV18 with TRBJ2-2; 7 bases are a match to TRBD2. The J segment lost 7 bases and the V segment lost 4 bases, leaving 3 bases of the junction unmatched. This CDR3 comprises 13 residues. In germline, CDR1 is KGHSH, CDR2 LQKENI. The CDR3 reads CASSRTRVGELFF. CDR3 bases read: TGTGCCAGCTCACGGACTAGGGTCGGGGAG.

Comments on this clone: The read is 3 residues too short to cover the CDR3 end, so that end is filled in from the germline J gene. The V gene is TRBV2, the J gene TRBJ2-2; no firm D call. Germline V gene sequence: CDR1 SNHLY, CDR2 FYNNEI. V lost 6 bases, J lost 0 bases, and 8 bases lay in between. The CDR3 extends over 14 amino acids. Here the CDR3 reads CASRIGPNTGELFF. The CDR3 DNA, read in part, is TGTGCCAGCAGGATAGGGCCGAACACCGGGGAG.

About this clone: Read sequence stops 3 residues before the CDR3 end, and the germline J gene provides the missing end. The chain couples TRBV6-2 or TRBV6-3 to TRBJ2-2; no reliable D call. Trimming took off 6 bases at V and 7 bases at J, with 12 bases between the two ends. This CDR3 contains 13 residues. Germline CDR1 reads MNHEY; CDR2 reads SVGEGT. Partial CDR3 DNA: TGTGCCAGCAGCCCCTCCTCAGGCGGGGAG. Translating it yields CASSPSSGGE. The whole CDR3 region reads CASSPSSGGELFF.

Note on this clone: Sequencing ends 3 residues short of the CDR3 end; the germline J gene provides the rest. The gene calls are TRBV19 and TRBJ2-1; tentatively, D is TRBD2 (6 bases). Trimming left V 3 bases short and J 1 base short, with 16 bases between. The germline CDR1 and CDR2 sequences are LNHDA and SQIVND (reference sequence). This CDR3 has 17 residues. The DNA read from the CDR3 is TGTGCCAGTAGTATCGGGGGACCTTCGGCTTCCTACAATGAG. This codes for CASSIGGPSASYNE. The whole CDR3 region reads CASSIGGPSASYNEQFF.

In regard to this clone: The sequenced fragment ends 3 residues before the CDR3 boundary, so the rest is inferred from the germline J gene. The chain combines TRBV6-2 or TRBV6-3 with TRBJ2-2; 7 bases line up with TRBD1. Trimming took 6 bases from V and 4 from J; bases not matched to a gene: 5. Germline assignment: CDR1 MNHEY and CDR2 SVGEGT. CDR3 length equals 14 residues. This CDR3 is CASSSTGSTGELFF. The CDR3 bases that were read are TGTGCCAGCAGCTCGACAGGGTCCACCGGGGAG.

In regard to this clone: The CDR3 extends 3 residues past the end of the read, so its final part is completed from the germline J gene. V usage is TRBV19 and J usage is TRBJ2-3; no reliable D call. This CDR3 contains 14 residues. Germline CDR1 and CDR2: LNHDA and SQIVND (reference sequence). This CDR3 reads CASSPRVDNQPQYF. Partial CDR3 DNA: TGTGCCAGTAGTCCACGAGTAGACAATCAGCCG. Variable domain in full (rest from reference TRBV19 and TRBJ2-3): DGGITQSPKYLFRKEGQNVTLSCEQNLNHDAMYWYRQDPGQGLRLIYYSQIVNDFQKGDIAEGYSVSREKKESFPLTVTSAQKNPTAFYLCASSPRVDNQPQYFGPGTRLTVL.

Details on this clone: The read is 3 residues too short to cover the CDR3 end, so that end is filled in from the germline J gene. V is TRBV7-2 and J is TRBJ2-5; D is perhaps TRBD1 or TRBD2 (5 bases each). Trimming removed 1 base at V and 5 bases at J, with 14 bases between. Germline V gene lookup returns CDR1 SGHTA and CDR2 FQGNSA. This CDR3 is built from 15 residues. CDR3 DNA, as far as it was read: TGTGCCAGCAGCTTAGTAGGCAGAGAGGGGGAGACC. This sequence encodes CASSLVGREGET. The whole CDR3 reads CASSLVGREGETQYF.

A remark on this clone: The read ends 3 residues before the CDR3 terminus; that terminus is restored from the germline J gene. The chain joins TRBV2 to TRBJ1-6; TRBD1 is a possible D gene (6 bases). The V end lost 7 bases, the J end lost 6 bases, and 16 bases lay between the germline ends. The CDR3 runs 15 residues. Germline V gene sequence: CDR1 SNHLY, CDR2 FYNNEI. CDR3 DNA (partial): TGTGCCAGCACTGGCGGGGGGCTATCTAATTCACCC. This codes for CASTGGGLSNSP. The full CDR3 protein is CASTGGGLSNSPLHF.

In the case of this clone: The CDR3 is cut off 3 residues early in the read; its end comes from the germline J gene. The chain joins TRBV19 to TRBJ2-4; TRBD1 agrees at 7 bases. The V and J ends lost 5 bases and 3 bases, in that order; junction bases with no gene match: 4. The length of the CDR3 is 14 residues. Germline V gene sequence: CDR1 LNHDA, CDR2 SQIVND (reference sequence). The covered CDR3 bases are TGTGCCAGTAGTCCCCAGGGGGACAAAAACATT. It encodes CASSPQGDKNI. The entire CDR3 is CASSPQGDKNIQYF.

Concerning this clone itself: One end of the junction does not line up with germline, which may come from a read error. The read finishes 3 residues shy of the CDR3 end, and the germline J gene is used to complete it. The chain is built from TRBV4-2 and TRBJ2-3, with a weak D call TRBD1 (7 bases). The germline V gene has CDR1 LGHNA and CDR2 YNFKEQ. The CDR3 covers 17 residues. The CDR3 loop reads CASSQEPSGGITDTQYF. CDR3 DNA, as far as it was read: TGCGCCAGCAGCCAAGAACCATCAGGGGGGATCACAGATACG.

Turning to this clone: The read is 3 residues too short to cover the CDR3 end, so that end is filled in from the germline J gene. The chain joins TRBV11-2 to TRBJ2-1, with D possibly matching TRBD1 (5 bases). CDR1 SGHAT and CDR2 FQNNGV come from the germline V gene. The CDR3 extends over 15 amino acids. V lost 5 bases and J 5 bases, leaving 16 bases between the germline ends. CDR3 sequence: CASSQWGLLDNEQFF. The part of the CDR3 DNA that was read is TGTGCCAGCAGCCAATGGGGCTTGCTGGACAATGAG.

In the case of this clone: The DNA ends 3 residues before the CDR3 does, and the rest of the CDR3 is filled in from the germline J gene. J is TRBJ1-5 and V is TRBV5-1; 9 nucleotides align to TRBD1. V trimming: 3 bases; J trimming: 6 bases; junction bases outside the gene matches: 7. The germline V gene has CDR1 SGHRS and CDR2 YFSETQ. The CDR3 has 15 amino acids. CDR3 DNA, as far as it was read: TGCGCCAGCAGCTCCGGGACAGGGTCGGGTCAGCCC. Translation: CASSSGTGSGQP. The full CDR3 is CASSSGTGSGQPQHF. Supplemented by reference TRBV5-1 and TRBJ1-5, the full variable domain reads KAGVTQTPRYLIKTRGQQVTLSCSPISGHRSVSWYQQTPGQGLQFLFEYFSETQRNKGNFPGRFSGRQFSNSRSEMNVSTLELGDSALYLCASSSGTGSGQPQHFGDGTRLSIL.